This entry is about one T cell receptor (beta chain). Via MiXCR, TCRdb re-called the 5' RACE reads, giving one row per CDR3 protein. The repertoire consists of 300,000 to 400,000 distinct CDR3 sequences, with around a sixth occurring once and the leading ten covering 20% to 25%. This sample is drawn from a study of T-cell memory formation after mild COVID-19. The source of this sequence is a man aged 18 to 30 who had mild COVID-19 (a few samples of this study predate the infection). Cell type and time point are not known. The sequenced sample consisted of PBMCs or a T cell subset sorted from them (not recorded which).

The CDR3 is CASSPGTGTLYYGYTF. The CDR3 region has the DNA TGTGCCAGCAGTCCCGGGACAGGGACACTATACTATGGCTACACCTTC. This chain connects TRBV28 to TRBJ1-2; 9 nucleotides agree with TRBD1. J was trimmed by 3 bases and V by 5 bases; bases with no gene match: 10. This CDR3 has 16 residues. The germline V gene encodes CDR1 MDHEN and CDR2 SYDVKM.